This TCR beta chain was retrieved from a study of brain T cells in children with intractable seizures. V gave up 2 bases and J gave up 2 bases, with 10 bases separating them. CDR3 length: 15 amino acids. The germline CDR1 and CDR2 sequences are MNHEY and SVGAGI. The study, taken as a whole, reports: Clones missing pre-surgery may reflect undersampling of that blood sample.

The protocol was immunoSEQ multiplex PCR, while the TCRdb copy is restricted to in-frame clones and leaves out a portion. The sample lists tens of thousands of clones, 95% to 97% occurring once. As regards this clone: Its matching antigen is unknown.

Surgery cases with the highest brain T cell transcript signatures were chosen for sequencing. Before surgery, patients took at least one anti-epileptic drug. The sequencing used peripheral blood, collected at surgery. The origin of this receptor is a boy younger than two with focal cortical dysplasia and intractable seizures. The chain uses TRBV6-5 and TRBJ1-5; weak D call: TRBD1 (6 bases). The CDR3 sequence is CASSYDGGRNQPQHF. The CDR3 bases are TGTGCCAGCAGTTACGATGGGGGGCGCAATCAGCCCCAGCATTTT.